These 22 T cell receptor beta chains were sequenced from one sample in a study of blood T cell repertoires in COVID-19 (dated by TCRdb to about 2020). Libraries were made using the immunoSEQ multiplex PCR assay. The table comes from immuneACCESS by way of TCRdb, which keeps in-frame sequences with V and J called. Part of the clones is missing from these tables; in studies checked, under half for an unresolved V gene and the rest for unknown reasons. The table for this sample lists around 170,000 clones; around 83% of them were counted only once. In total, the top ten clones hold about 7.1% of the sample. Source material: peripheral blood. The receptors here all came from a woman aged 65 to 85 with COVID-19, enrolled during active disease.

The rearrangement joins TRBV3-1 (or the pseudogene TRBV3-2) to TRBJ2-5; maybe TRBD2 (6 bases). The CDR3 runs to 15 residues. V lost 3 bases and J lost 4, with 15 bases in between. CDR1 and CDR2 from the germline V gene are LGHDT and YNNKEL (reference sequence). The CDR3 here is CASSHGRDAGETQYF. CDR3 nucleotide sequence: TGTGCCAGCAGCCACGGGCGGGACGCCGGAGAGACCCAGTACTTC.

V and J are TRBV28 and TRBJ1-6; no reliable D call. The germline V gene encodes CDR1 MDHEN and CDR2 SYDVKM. The V end lost 7 bases, the J end lost 7 bases, and 5 bases lay between the germline ends. The CDR3 totals 11 residues. CDR3 in DNA: TGTGCCAGCAACCAGAATTCACCCCTCCACTTT. Translating gives CASNQNSPLHF.

This clone was found a few times. The genes are TRBV12-5 and TRBJ2-2, with TRBD1 matching over 8 bases. The V gene's germline CDR1 is LGHNT and CDR2 FRNRAP. The CDR3 length is 15 residues. The trim removed 6 bases at V and 0 bases at J, leaving 3 bases unmatched. In DNA form, the CDR3 reads TGTGCTAGTGGAGCGGACAGGGCGAACACCGGGGAGCTGTTTTTT. It encodes CASGADRANTGELFF.

The V and J genes are TRBV7-8 and TRBJ2-1, with TRBD2 matching over 8 bases. Trimming at V came to 6 bases and at J to 2 bases, leaving 3 bases not matched to a gene. Germline V gene data show CDR1 as SGHVS and CDR2 as FQNEAQ. This CDR3 comprises 14 residues. DNA for the CDR3: TGTGCCAGCAGACTAGCGGCAACCTACAATGAGCAGTTCTTC. It yields the protein CASRLAATYNEQFF.

The genes are TRBV7-9 and TRBJ1-2; 7 bases match TRBD1. V gave up 5 bases and J gave up 0 bases; unmatched junction bases: 9. The CDR3 runs 16 residues. CDR1 SEHNR and CDR2 FQNEAQ come from the germline V gene (reference sequence). The CDR3 DNA reads as TGTGCCAGCAGCCGCCTGAGGGACAGAGCTAACTATGGCTACACCTTC. It is translated as CASSRLRDRANYGYTF.

The rearrangement uses TRBV13 and TRBJ1-6; TRBD1 matches 7 bases. Germline V gene lookup returns CDR1 PRHDT and CDR2 FYEKMQ (reference sequence). The trim removed 5 bases at V and 9 bases at J, leaving 10 bases unmatched. The CDR3 has 15 residues. CDR3: CASSRQGFESSPLHF. CDR3 coding DNA: TGTGCCAGCAGCCGACAGGGTTTCGAGTCTTCACCCCTCCACTTT.

The rearrangement uses TRBV28 and TRBJ1-2, with D perhaps TRBD1 (6 bases). Germline CDR1 MDHEN, CDR2 SYDVKM. Trimming left V 7 bases short and J 2 bases short, with 20 bases between. The CDR3 consists of 16 residues. The CDR3 DNA is TGTGCCAGCAACGGAGGGAGGGGGTTGACGAACTATGGCTACACCTTC. Translation gives CASNGGRGLTNYGYTF.

The genes are TRBV7-3 and TRBJ2-3; D perhaps matches TRBD2 (7 bases). Trimming removed 1 base from V and 2 bases from J, with 10 bases in between. Germline CDR1 is SGHTA and CDR2 is FQGTGA. The CDR3 is 15 residues long. CDR3 bases: TGTGCCAGCAGCTTAATGGCGGGGGCCACAGATACGCAGTATTTT. It codes for CASSLMAGATDTQYF.

This clone has a handful of counts. The gene calls are TRBV5-1 and TRBJ2-3; 9 bases align to TRBD1. J lost 1 base, V lost 4 bases, and 4 bases had no gene match. The CDR3 extends over 15 amino acids. Per the germline V gene, CDR1 is SGHRS and CDR2 is YFSETQ. The CDR3, as DNA: TGCGCCAGCAGCCCCGGACAGGGGCGCACAGATACGCAGTATTTT. Its protein product is CASSPGQGRTDTQYF.

This clone was seen a few times. CDR3: CASSLTSGRIYGELFF. As DNA, the CDR3 is TGTGCCAGCAGCTTAACTAGCGGGAGGATATATGGGGAGCTGTTTTTT. The chain carries TRBV7-9 and TRBJ2-2; TRBD2 matches at 12 bases. CDR1 is SEHNR and CDR2 is FQNEAQ in the germline V gene (reference sequence). This CDR3 has 16 amino acids. V lost 2 bases to trimming and J lost 8 bases; unmatched junction nucleotides: 6. Drawing the rest from reference TRBV7-9 and TRBJ2-2, the complete variable domain is DTGVSQNPRHKITKRGQNVTFRCDPISEHNRLYWYRQTLGQGPEFLTYFQNEAQLEKSRLLSDRFSAERPKGSFSTLEIQRTEQGDSAMYLCASSLTSGRIYGELFFGEGSRLTVL.

The V and J genes are TRBV6-5 and TRBJ1-6; D may be TRBD1 (5 bases). Germline CDR1 reads MNHEY; CDR2 reads SVGAGI. V was clipped by 8 bases and J by 10 bases, with 15 bases between them. The CDR3 has 13 amino acids. CDR3 protein: CASQDSEKSPLHF. The CDR3 DNA reads TGTGCCAGCCAAGACAGCGAGAAATCACCCCTCCACTTT.

The chain recombines TRBV7-3 with TRBJ2-5; 9 bases agree with TRBD1. Per the germline V gene, CDR1 is SGHTA and CDR2 is FQGTGA. This CDR3 is built from 15 residues. V trimming: 4 bases; J trimming: 3 bases; junction bases outside the gene matches: 6. The CDR3 loop reads CASSYGDRVKETQYF. DNA of the CDR3: TGTGCCAGCAGCTATGGGGACAGGGTAAAAGAGACCCAGTACTTC.

The gene calls are TRBV24-1 and TRBJ2-5, with 12 bases aligning to TRBD2. Germline V gene sequence: CDR1 KGHDR, CDR2 SFDVKD. V gave up 2 bases and J gave up 4 bases; unmatched junction bases: 7. The CDR3 has 17 amino acids. CDR3: CATSDSLAGGRIETQYF. Written as DNA, the CDR3 is TGTGCCACCAGTGATTCTCTAGCGGGAGGGAGAATAGAGACCCAGTACTTC.

V and J are TRBV5-1 and TRBJ2-3; D remains ambiguous. The CDR3 contains 16 residues. The V gene's germline CDR1 is SGHRS and CDR2 YFSETQ. V lost 4 bases, J lost 2 bases, and 17 bases lay in between. This CDR3 is CASSLQDSRITDTQYF. The CDR3 bases are TGCGCCAGCAGCCTGCAAGACTCAAGGATCACAGATACGCAGTATTTT.

The chain has TRBV7-6 and TRBJ1-6; D not resolved. The CDR3 consists of 13 residues. The V gene lost 10 bases and the J gene lost 7 bases, with 14 bases spanning the gap. Germline CDR1 is SGHVS and CDR2 is FNYEAQ. DNA for the CDR3: TGTGCCAAGCAGTTCGGGGTGAATTCACCCCTCCACTTT. Translated, it gives CAKQFGVNSPLHF.

This chain links TRBV28 with TRBJ1-2; 8 bases align to TRBD1. Germline V gene data show CDR1 as MDHEN and CDR2 as SYDVKM. Trimming took 5 bases from V and 4 from J; bases not matched to a gene: 6. The CDR3 extends over 14 amino acids. The CDR3 bases are TGTGCCAGCAGTCCGAGGGACAGGCTCTATGGCTACACCTTC. It encodes CASSPRDRLYGYTF.

The rearrangement links TRBV28 to TRBJ2-3, with no clear D. The CDR3 has 14 amino acids. The ends were cut back, 4 bases at V and 0 bases at J, with 8 bases in the middle. Germline V lookup: CDR1 MDHEN, CDR2 SYDVKM. The CDR3 DNA sequence: TGTGCCAGCAGTTCCCCCCCGAGCACAGATACGCAGTATTTT. It is translated as CASSSPPSTDTQYF.

The chain recombines TRBV11-2 with TRBJ1-1, with a possible D match to TRBD1 (5 bases). Trimming took off 7 bases at V and 4 bases at J, with 16 bases between the two ends. Germline CDR1 SGHAT, CDR2 FQNNGV. The CDR3 runs 14 residues. CDR3 sequence: CASNRQGISTEAFF. Here the CDR3 DNA reads TGTGCCAGCAATCGGCAGGGAATCAGCACTGAAGCTTTCTTT.

CDR3 sequence: CASSQVQGGAEAFF. In nucleotides, the CDR3 is TGTGCCAGCAGCCAAGTACAGGGTGGAGCTGAAGCTTTCTTT. The V call is TRBV3-1 (or the pseudogene TRBV3-2), the J call TRBJ1-1, with D possibly TRBD1 on 6 matching bases. Per germline, CDR1 LGHDT and CDR2 YNNKEL (reference sequence). This CDR3 has 14 amino acids. Between the trimmed V and J ends, which lost 1 base and 6 bases, there was a span of 12 bases.

The chain combines TRBV7-9 with TRBJ2-1, with 9 positions matching TRBD1. The germline gives CDR1 SEHNR, CDR2 FQNEAQ (reference sequence). CDR3 length: 15 amino acids. V shed 4 bases, J shed 3 bases, and the junction held 4 bases outside the gene matches. The CDR3 loop is CASSSRDRDYNEQFF. The CDR3 DNA is TGTGCCAGCAGCTCCCGGGACAGGGACTACAATGAGCAGTTCTTC.

This clone was picked up one time. The chain joins TRBV5-4 to TRBJ2-1; D ambiguous. V lost 3 bases, J lost 0 bases, and 13 bases lay in between. Germline V gene data show CDR1 as SGHNT and CDR2 as YYREEE (reference sequence). This CDR3 contains 16 residues. CDR3 DNA: TGTGCCAGCAGCTCCCCCAACATTATCTCCTACAATGAGCAGTTCTTC. This gives the protein CASSSPNIISYNEQFF.

J is TRBJ2-2 and V is TRBV11-2, with D uncertain. The CDR3 contains 15 residues. Trimming stripped 3 bases from V and 1 base from J, with 9 bases between. Germline CDR1 reads SGHAT; CDR2 reads FQNNGV. CDR3 in DNA: TGTGCCAGCAGCTTGATGCTACTGAACACCGGGGAGCTGTTTTTT. This sequence encodes CASSLMLLNTGELFF. Together with reference TRBV11-2 and TRBJ2-2, the CDR3 gives the full variable domain: EAGVAQSPRYKIIEKRQSVAFWCNPISGHATLYWYQQILGQGPKLLIQFQNNGVVDDSQLPKDRFSAERLKGVDSTLKIQPAKLEDSAVYLCASSLMLLNTGELFFGEGSRLTVL.